This section outlines one T cell receptor (beta chain) sequence together with its context. No cognate antigen has been identified for it. No quality values exist for individual bases; no much larger clone is one base distant. The source of the sample is a study of OX40 agonist ivuxolimab in advanced cancers. Study-level background: Ivuxolimab, which targeted the costimulatory receptor OX40 (CD134), was an agonistic, fully human IgG2 monoclonal antibody. Intravenous ivuxolimab was administered to patients every 2 weeks at six dose levels: 0.01, 0.1, 0.3, 1.5, 3 and 10 mg/kg. Of the roughly 54 patients in dose escalation, 19 had hepatocellular carcinoma, around 15 had melanoma, 9 had renal cell carcinoma and 9 had head and neck cancer. In the dose-escalation cohort, roughly four fifths of patients were male, and the mean age was approximately 64 years, with a range of roughly 20 to 79. Prior anti-PD-1, anti-PD-L1 or anti-CTLA-4 therapy was permitted, and checkpoint inhibitors had been received by less than 45% of dose-escalation patients. Partial responses occurred in three dose-escalation patients: two with cutaneous melanoma and one with hepatocellular carcinoma. Peripheral TCRbeta sequencing aimed to test whether ivuxolimab altered TCR sequence diversity and caused clonal T-cell expansion. The paper covers the monotherapy dose-escalation part of the phase I ivuxolimab trial, which included N of about 56 patients.

The investigation overall reported the following: Which antigens the clonally expanded peripheral T cells were specific for was not determined. At doses of 0.1 to 3.0 mg/kg, clonal expansion of both CD4+ and CD8+ blood T cells was observed from baseline to week 6. Low levels of normalized T-cell clonal expansion were also seen in some patients who did not respond. After ivuxolimab, CD8+ T cells had more expanded clones than CD4+ T cells on average. In the 0.1-3.0 mg/kg groups, partial responders had among the lowest normalized peripheral clonal expansion, particularly in CD8+ T cells.

At the junction V is shortened by 4 bases and J by 2 bases, with 8 bases in between. The CDR3, from cysteine to phenylalanine, totals 13 residues. Only the CDR3 DNA is retained, 39 bases long and in frame from the first base. The germline V gene gives CDR1 as SGHAT and CDR2 as FQNNGV. Patients with a history of autoimmune disease or receiving systemic immunosuppression were excluded from the trial. Peripheral blood for TCR sequencing was drawn from every dose cohort at baseline, at cycle 4 day 1 and at cycle 7 day 1. The samples were drawn from a first-in-human, open-label, multicenter phase I dose-escalation trial of ivuxolimab. Adults with locally advanced or metastatic head and neck squamous cell, hepatocellular, melanoma or renal cell carcinoma were enrolled in the trial. CD4+ and CD8+ T cells were sorted separately from peripheral blood before TCR sequencing. For sequencing of the TCRbeta CDR3 region, genomic DNA was extracted from the sorted cells. The immunoSEQ Assay was used for sequencing of TCRbeta CDR3 regions. This immuneACCESS table, as held by TCRdb, lists in-frame sequences with V and J called but not all clones. Of the missing ones, under half trace to an unresolved V gene in checked studies; the others have no known cause. Here the sample has about 97,000 clones; roughly 90% occur a single time. Clones ranked in the top ten supply more than 5% of the sample.

The chain couples TRBV11-2 to TRBJ2-5; the D segment is perhaps TRBD1 or TRBD2, each sharing 6 matched bases. This sample comprised CD4+ or CD8+ T cells sorted from blood, obtained in a trial of the OX40 agonist ivuxolimab. This receptor was identified in an adult with an advanced solid tumor such as melanoma, head and neck, liver or kidney cancer. The encoded CDR3 is CASSSGAQETQYF. DNA sequence: TGTGCCAGCAGCTCGGGGGCTCAAGAGACCCAGTACTTC.